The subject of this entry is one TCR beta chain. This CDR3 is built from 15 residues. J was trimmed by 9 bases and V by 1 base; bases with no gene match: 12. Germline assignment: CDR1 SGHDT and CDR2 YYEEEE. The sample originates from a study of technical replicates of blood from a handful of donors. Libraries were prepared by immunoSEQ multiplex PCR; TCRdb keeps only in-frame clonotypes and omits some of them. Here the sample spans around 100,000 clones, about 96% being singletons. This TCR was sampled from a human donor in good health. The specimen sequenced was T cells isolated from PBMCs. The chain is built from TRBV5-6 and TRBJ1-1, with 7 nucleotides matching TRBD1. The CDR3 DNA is TGTGCCAGCAGCTTGCTCTGGGAACAGGGGAGTAAAGCTTTCTTT. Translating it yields CASSLLWEQGSKAFF.